This T cell receptor (beta chain) was sequenced in a study of OX40 agonist ivuxolimab in advanced cancers. About the study: The patients' treatment was ivuxolimab, an agonistic anti-OX40 (CD134) antibody. At 65% to 90% male, the cohort had a mean age of around 56 years, ranging from about 20 to 90. Study outcomes and limitations: Partial responders at 0.1-3.0 mg/kg had among the lowest clonal expansion. CD8+ T cells (on average) carried more expanded clones than CD4+ T cells.

Measured with immunoSEQ multiplex PCR; TCRdb has only the in-frame clones, and not every one. The data hold about 33,000 clones, with 74% observed a single time. The sample holds one count of this clone. Antigen unknown. Germline V gives CDR1 SGHTS, CDR2 YDEGEE. V gave up 2 bases and J gave up 5 bases; unmatched junction bases: 12. The CDR3 consists of 16 residues. J is TRBJ2-5 and V is TRBV5-8; 7 positions match TRBD2. Sequenced material: CD4+ or CD8+ T cells sorted from blood, taken in a trial of the OX40 agonist ivuxolimab. This sequence originates from an adult with an advanced solid tumor such as melanoma, head and neck, liver or kidney cancer. The CDR3: CASSLNIGGNGETQYF. CDR3 coding DNA: TGTGCCAGCAGCTTAAATATCGGGGGGAACGGGGAGACCCAGTACTTC.